What follows describes a single T cell receptor (beta chain). The data stem from a study of blood T cell repertoires in COVID-19. Study overall: COVID-19 samples, acute and convalescent, were from the United States, Italy and Spain. The cDNA or gDNA used as material had been derived from T cells, B-cell-depleted T cells, or PBMCs.

In the original processing: Counts of nucleated cells, estimated from reference gene primer amplification, were obtained. Using immunoSEQ multiplex PCR, the repertoire was profiled, and TCRdb retains in-frame clones only, with some absent. The DNA gave D and trimming, while V, J and clone size come from that table. Here the sample spans around 310,000 clones, more than 80% being singletons. The CDR3 is made up of 15 amino acids. Per the germline V gene, CDR1 is SGHRS and CDR2 is YFSETQ. V shed 0 bases and J 4 bases; nucleotides not matched to a gene: 6. Source material: peripheral blood. This clonotype was sampled from a woman in her twenties or thirties with COVID-19, enrolled during active disease. The J gene is TRBJ2-7, the V gene TRBV5-1; 8 bases agree with TRBD1. The chain's CDR3 is CASSLEPGGSYEQYF. The CDR3 nucleotides read TGCGCCAGCAGCTTGGAGCCAGGGGGCTCGTACGAGCAGTACTTC.